The entry below gives a single TCR beta chain sequence along with its context. This sample stems from a study of blood T cell repertoires in COVID-19. The overall study: Donors of Cohort 3 who recovered were those that had two negative PCRs, clearance, or symptom resolution. PBMCs, B-cell-depleted T cells, or T cells provided the cDNA or gDNA that made up the material.

CDR1 KGHSH and CDR2 LQKENI come from the germline V gene. The CDR3 contains 15 residues. J was trimmed by 4 bases and V by 3 bases; bases with no gene match: 6. Authors' methods: Amplification of reference gene primers provided the estimated nucleated cell counts. Produced via immunoSEQ multiplex PCR; TCRdb's table is partial and in-frame only. The V and J calls and the clone size are those of that table, but D and trimming were determined from the DNA. The sample lists a few hundred thousand clones, 80% to 90% seen once, with 1.9% in the top ten. The study drew participants aged about 18 to 95 years from some 25 US areas.

This TCR was recovered from a man between 40 and 49 years old in a cohort exposed to, infected with or recovered from COVID-19 (not recorded which). Sample: PBMCs or T cells enriched from blood (not recorded which). The chain couples TRBV18 to TRBJ2-5; TRBD2 matches 9 bases. CDR3 sequence: CASSPVAGVTETQYF. The DNA for the CDR3 is TGTGCCAGCTCACCGGTAGCGGGAGTTACAGAGACCCAGTACTTC.